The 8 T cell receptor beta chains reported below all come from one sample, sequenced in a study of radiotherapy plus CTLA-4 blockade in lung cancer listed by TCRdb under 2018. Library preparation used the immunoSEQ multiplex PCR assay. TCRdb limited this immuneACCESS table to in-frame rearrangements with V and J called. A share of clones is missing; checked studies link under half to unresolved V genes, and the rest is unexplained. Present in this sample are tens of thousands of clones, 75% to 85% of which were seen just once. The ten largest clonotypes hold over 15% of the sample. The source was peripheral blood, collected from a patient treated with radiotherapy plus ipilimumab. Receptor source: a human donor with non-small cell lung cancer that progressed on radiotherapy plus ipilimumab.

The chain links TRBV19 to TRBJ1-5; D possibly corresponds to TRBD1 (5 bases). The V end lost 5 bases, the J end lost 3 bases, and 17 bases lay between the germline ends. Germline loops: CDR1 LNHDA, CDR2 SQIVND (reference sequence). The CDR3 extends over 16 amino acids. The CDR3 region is CASSPREGLDNQPQHF. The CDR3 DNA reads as TGTGCCAGTAGTCCCCGGGAGGGGTTGGACAATCAGCCCCAGCATTTT.

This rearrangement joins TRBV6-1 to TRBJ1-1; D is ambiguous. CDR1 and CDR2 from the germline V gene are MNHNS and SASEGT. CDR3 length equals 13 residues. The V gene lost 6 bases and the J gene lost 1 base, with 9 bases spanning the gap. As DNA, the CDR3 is TGTGCCAGCAGGCTACAAACGAACACTGAAGCTTTCTTT. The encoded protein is CASRLQTNTEAFF.

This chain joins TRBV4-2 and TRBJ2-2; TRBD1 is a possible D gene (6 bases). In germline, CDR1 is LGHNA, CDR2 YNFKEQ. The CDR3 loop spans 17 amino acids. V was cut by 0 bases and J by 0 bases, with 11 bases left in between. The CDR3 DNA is TGTGCCAGCAGCCAAGATAGGGGACATACGAACACCGGGGAGCTGTTTTTT. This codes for CASSQDRGHTNTGELFF.

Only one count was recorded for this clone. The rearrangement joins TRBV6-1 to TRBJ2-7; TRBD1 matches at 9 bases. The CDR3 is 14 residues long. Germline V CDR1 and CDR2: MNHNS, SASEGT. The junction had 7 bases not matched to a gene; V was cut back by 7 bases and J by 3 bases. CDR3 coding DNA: TGTGCCAGCACAGGGACAGGGCGAGACTACGAGCAGTACTTC. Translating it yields CASTGTGRDYEQYF.

CDR3 nucleotides: TGTGCCTGGACCGGAATGGGACAGCTGGCAGAGACCCAGTACTTC. This gives the protein CAWTGMGQLAETQYF. The rearrangement uses TRBV30 and TRBJ2-5; 7 nucleotides agree with TRBD1. V lost 4 bases and J lost 4; bases outside the gene matches: 12. Germline V gene sequence: CDR1 GTSNPN, CDR2 SVGIG (reference sequence). This CDR3 region has 15 residues.

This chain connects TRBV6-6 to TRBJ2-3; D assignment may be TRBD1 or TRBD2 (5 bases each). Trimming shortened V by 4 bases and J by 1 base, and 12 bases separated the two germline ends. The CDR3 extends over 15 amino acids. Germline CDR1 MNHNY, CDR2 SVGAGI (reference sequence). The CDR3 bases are TGTGCCAGCAGTTTCCGGGACGTCGGCACAGATACGCAGTATTTT. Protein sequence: CASSFRDVGTDTQYF.

For the CDR3, the DNA is TGTGCCAGCAGTCTCCCCGGGGAGGGGGGTACTGAAGCTTTCTTT. Its translation: CASSLPGEGGTEAFF. The J gene is TRBJ1-1, the V gene TRBV28; D may be TRBD1 (6 bases). The V end lost 5 bases, the J end lost 5 bases, and 18 bases lay between the germline ends. This CDR3 region has 15 residues. Germline CDR1 reads MDHEN; CDR2 reads SYDVKM.

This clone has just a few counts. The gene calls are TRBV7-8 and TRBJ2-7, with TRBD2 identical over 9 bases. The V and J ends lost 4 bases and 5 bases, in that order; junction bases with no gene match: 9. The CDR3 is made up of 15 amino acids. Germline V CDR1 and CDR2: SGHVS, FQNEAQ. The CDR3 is CASSYSSGGLNEQYF. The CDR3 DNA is TGTGCCAGCAGCTACTCGAGCGGGGGGCTGAACGAGCAGTACTTC.